Following are 17 T cell receptor beta chains from one sample sequenced in a study of T cells after yellow fever vaccination. TCRdb called the 5' RACE reads again in MiXCR, with one record for every CDR3 protein. Of 45,000 to 65,000 distinct CDR3 sequences listed, less than 8% are singletons. This specimen was CD8+ T cells not binding an NS4B(214-222) dextramer, sorted from PBMCs, taken roughly seven weeks after the first yellow fever vaccination. The receptors originated from a man aged 18 to 35 who received the YFV17D yellow fever vaccine.

This clonotype came up many times. The V call is TRBV6-2 or TRBV6-3, the J call TRBJ1-5; 7 positions agree with TRBD1. V lost 6 bases, J lost 4 bases, and 6 bases stayed unmatched. From germline, CDR1 is MNHEY and CDR2 SVGEGT. This CDR3 is 14 amino acids long. The CDR3 DNA reads as TGTGCCAGCAGACCGACAGGGTGGAATCAGCCCCAGCATTTT. Amino acids: CASRPTGWNQPQHF.

In this sample, this clonotype turned up once. The junction does not match germline at one end; this may be a read error. The chain uses TRBV20-1 and TRBJ1-6, with 8 bases lining up with TRBD1. CDR3 size: 17 residues. Looked up from germline, CDR1 is DFQATT and CDR2 is SNEGSKA (reference sequence). For the CDR3, the DNA is TGCTGTGCTAGAGATGCGGGACAGGAGTTCTATAATTCACCCCTCCACTTT. Translating gives CCARDAGQEFYNSPLHF.

There are a few counts of this clonotype. The chain employs TRBV6-2 or TRBV6-3 and TRBJ1-2; D is ambiguous. CDR1 is MNHEY, CDR2 SVGEGT, per germline. Trimming shortened V by 0 bases and J by 10 bases, and 6 bases separated the two germline ends. CDR3 size: 11 residues. The CDR3 bases are TGTGCCAGCAGTTACTCGACGTACTACACCTTC. As protein: CASSYSTYYTF.

In its sample, this clonotype was seen a few times. CDR3 region: CASSRRAVRRDGYTF. CDR3 in DNA: TGTGCCAGTAGTCGACGGGCCGTGAGGAGGGATGGCTACACCTTC. This chain joins TRBV19 and TRBJ1-2; D is uncertain. Germline V gene sequence: CDR1 LNHDA, CDR2 SQIVND (reference sequence). This CDR3 comprises 15 residues. Trimming took off 5 bases at V and 6 bases at J, with 19 bases between the two ends.

As concerns this clonotype: One end of the junction varies from germline; a read error may be responsible. The chain has TRBV29-1 and TRBJ2-2, with D possibly TRBD2 on 6 matching bases. The length of the CDR3 is 15 residues. CDR1 and CDR2 from the germline V gene are SQVTM and ANQGSEA. The CDR3: CSVAGQEASTGGLFF. In nucleotides, the CDR3 is TGCAGCGTTGCGGGGCAAGAGGCTTCCACCGGGGGGCTGTTTTTT.

The table lists this clonotype with a few counts. This chain joins TRBV4-3 and TRBJ1-1; tentatively, D is TRBD1 (5 bases). The CDR3 is 15 amino acids. The germline V and J ends were trimmed by 0 bases and 3 bases, with 11 bases remaining between them. Per germline, CDR1 LGHNA and CDR2 YSLEER. The CDR3 nucleotides are TGCGCCAGCAGCCAAGATGACAGCAGGTACACTGAAGCTTTCTTT. Its protein product is CASSQDDSRYTEAFF.

Many counts were recorded for this clonotype. V is TRBV10-3 and J is TRBJ1-1; D perhaps matches TRBD1 (6 bases). Germline CDR1 is ENHRY and CDR2 is SYGVKD. CDR3 size: 13 residues. Trimming took 2 bases from V and 6 from J, leaving 10 bases between them. For the CDR3, the DNA is TGTGCCATCAGTGAGGTAAAGGGGGCTGAAGCTTTCTTT. Translating gives CAISEVKGAEAFF.

The V and J genes are TRBV6-1 and TRBJ1-1; 9 bases match TRBD1. CDR1 and CDR2 from the germline V gene are MNHNS and SASEGT. The CDR3 contains 11 residues. With V trimmed by 7 bases and J by 11 bases, 5 bases remained unmatched. The CDR3 DNA reads TGTGCCAGCACACCCGGGACAGGGGCTTTCTTT. Amino acids: CASTPGTGAFF.

There are a few counts of this clonotype. The chain carries TRBV27 and TRBJ1-2; no clear D gene. Per the germline V gene, CDR1 is MNHEY and CDR2 is SMNVEV (reference sequence). The ends were cut back, 5 bases at V and 0 bases at J, with 13 bases in the middle. The CDR3 runs to 15 residues. In nucleotides, the CDR3 is TGTGCCAGCAGTCACTCCCCGGAAACTAACTATGGCTACACCTTC. Amino acids: CASSHSPETNYGYTF.

This clonotype was recorded at least ten times. This chain links TRBV3-1 with TRBJ1-1; TRBD1 is a possible D gene (6 bases). CDR1 is LGHDT, CDR2 YNNKEL, per germline (reference sequence). CDR3 length: 14 amino acids. The germline V and J ends were trimmed by 5 bases and 1 base, with 11 bases remaining between them. CDR3 bases: TGTGCCAGCAGCGATTGGACAGCGAACACTGAAGCTTTCTTT. Its translation: CASSDWTANTEAFF.

As to this clonotype: A much larger clone is a single base away; this may be a read error. V usage is TRBV7-6 and J usage is TRBJ1-1; D call uncertain. Germline V CDR1 and CDR2: SGHVS, FNYEAQ. This CDR3 is 12 amino acids long. Trimming cost V 1 base and J 6 bases, with 6 bases left between them. The CDR3 DNA reads TGTGCCAGCAGCTTAGATGCGGCTGAAGCTTTCTTT. This encodes CASSLDAAEAFF. Full variable domain (missing parts from reference TRBV7-6 and TRBJ1-1): GAGVSQSPRYKVTKRGQDVALRCDPISGHVSLYWYRQALGQGPEFLTYFNYEAQQDKSGLPNDRFSAERPEGSISTLTIQRTEQRDSAMYRCASSLDAAEAFFGQGTRLTVV.

With respect to this clonotype: A read error may explain this, as a much larger clone is one base away. The chain couples TRBV7-6 to TRBJ2-3, with D possibly matching TRBD1 (5 bases). The CDR3 extends over 13 amino acids. From germline, CDR1 is SGHVS and CDR2 FNYEAQ. The CDR3 sequence: CASSLTGAETQYF. DNA for the CDR3: TGTGCCAGCAGCTTAACAGGTGCAGAAACGCAGTATTTT.

With regard to this clonotype: One end of the junction is discordant with germline, which a read error may explain. The chain links TRBV7-9 to TRBJ2-2; TRBD1 agrees at 9 bases. The CDR3 has 14 residues. Germline CDR1 and CDR2: SEHNR and FQNEAQ (reference sequence). CDR3 sequence reads: CASSWDRVTWELFF. CDR3 coding DNA: TGTGCCAGCAGCTGGGACAGGGTCACCTGGGAGCTGTTTTTT.

Many counts were recorded for this clonotype. The rearrangement links TRBV5-6 to TRBJ2-2, with D perhaps matching TRBD1 (5 bases). Per germline, CDR1 SGHDT and CDR2 YYEEEE. CDR3 size: 16 residues. Trimming shortened V by 4 bases and J by 0 bases, and 13 bases separated the two germline ends. CDR3 sequence (DNA): TGTGCCAGCAGCCTGACAGAGCCCGCGAACACCGGGGAGCTGTTTTTT. This gives the protein CASSLTEPANTGELFF.

The sample holds many counts of this clonotype. The CDR3 DNA follows: TGTGCCAGCAGCGGGGGGACAGTTCTCCCCTCCTACGAGCAGTACGTC. This codes for CASSGGTVLPSYEQYV. The chain has TRBV5-6 and TRBJ2-7, with D perhaps TRBD1 (7 bases). V lost 4 bases to trimming and J lost 0 bases, with 17 bases between them. The CDR3 runs 16 residues. Looked up from germline, CDR1 is SGHDT and CDR2 is YYEEEE.

Only a few counts were recorded for this clonotype. The chain recombines TRBV28 with TRBJ1-5; unclear D gene. The germline CDR1 and CDR2 sequences are MDHEN and SYDVKM. The CDR3 covers 17 residues. V was clipped by 3 bases and J by 3 bases, with 18 bases between them. The CDR3 sequence: CASSFNSDWGSNQPQHF. The CDR3 DNA is TGTGCCAGCAGTTTTAATTCGGATTGGGGTTCCAATCAGCCCCAGCATTTT.

The chain is built from TRBV5-6 and TRBJ2-1; D call uncertain. The CDR3 totals 16 residues. Germline CDR1 reads SGHDT; CDR2 reads YYEEEE. Trimming stripped 0 bases from V and 2 bases from J, with 12 bases between. CDR3 in DNA: TGTGCCAGCAGCTTGGTCCCCAGGATGACCTACAATGAGCAGTTCTTC. Its translation is CASSLVPRMTYNEQFF.